These 22 T cell receptor beta chains were sequenced from one sample in a study of cytomegalovirus exposure and HLA in healthy donors. Amplification used 60 Vbeta primers and 13 Jbeta primers. Using immunoSEQ multiplex PCR, the repertoire was profiled, and TCRdb retains in-frame clones only, with some absent. The sample lists some 160,000 clones; approximately 79% were seen once. What was sequenced was PBMCs. All receptors come from a woman in her twenties or thirties in good health and CMV-seronegative.

J is TRBJ2-5 and V is TRBV5-1; 8 bases are shared with TRBD2. Gene TRBJ2-7 matches the end of the DNA better, so the J call may be wrong. Germline V gives CDR1 SGHRS, CDR2 YFSETQ. This CDR3 has 14 amino acids. The chain's CDR3 is CASRIGGGLDEQYF. CDR3 nucleotides: TGCGCCAGCAGAATCGGGGGGGGCCTTGACGAGCAGTACTTC.

The chain has TRBV27 and TRBJ1-2, with D possibly matching TRBD1 (5 bases). With 2 bases removed from V and 7 bases from J, the gap between germline ends came to 11 bases. From germline, CDR1 is MNHEY and CDR2 SMNVEV (reference sequence). The CDR3 runs 13 residues. The CDR3 reads CASSLERGRGYTF. In DNA form, the CDR3 reads TGTGCCAGCAGTTTAGAAAGGGGTCGTGGCTACACCTTC.

This chain uses TRBV2 with TRBJ1-2; TRBD1 matches at 9 bases. Germline lookup yields CDR1 SNHLY and CDR2 FYNNEI. The V segment lost 10 bases and the J segment 5 bases; nucleotides outside the gene matches: 20. This CDR3 is built from 17 residues. The CDR3 region is CATHSSSGQGKSYGYTF. The CDR3 DNA follows: TGTGCCACCCACTCAAGCTCCGGACAGGGGAAATCGTATGGCTACACCTTC.

The V call is TRBV7-3, the J call TRBJ2-2, with TRBD2 identical over 13 bases. This CDR3 contains 16 residues. CDR1 and CDR2 (germline): SGHTA, FQGTGA. The V gene end was trimmed by 5 bases and the J gene end by 5 bases; junction bases not matched to a gene: 5. The CDR3 loop reads CASSLGTSGKTGELFF. The DNA for the CDR3 is TGTGCCAGCAGCCTGGGGACTAGCGGGAAAACCGGGGAGCTGTTTTTT. Complete variable domain (other parts from reference TRBV7-3 and TRBJ2-2): GAGVSQTPSNKVTEKGKYVELRCDPISGHTALYWYRQSLGQGPEFLIYFQGTGAADDSGLPNDRFFAVRPEGSVSTLKIQRTERGDSAVYLCASSLGTSGKTGELFFGEGSRLTVL.

This rearrangement joins TRBV2 to TRBJ1-6; a weak D match, TRBD1 (5 bases). V shed 3 bases and J shed 10 bases, with 13 bases lying between them. The CDR3 spans 14 residues. The germline V gene has CDR1 SNHLY and CDR2 FYNNEI. The CDR3 is CASSDGQGQSPLHF. The DNA of the CDR3 is TGTGCCAGCAGTGATGGGCAGGGCCAATCACCCCTCCACTTT.

This chain links TRBV30 with TRBJ1-5; 8 bases line up with TRBD1. This CDR3 has 14 amino acids. V lost 1 base and J lost 4; bases outside the gene matches: 3. Germline lookup yields CDR1 GTSNPN and CDR2 SVGIG (reference sequence). The CDR3 nucleotides are TGTGCCTGGAGTGGCCAGGGGGCAAATCAGCCCCAGCATTTT. It specifies CAWSGQGANQPQHF.

The gene calls are TRBV13 and TRBJ1-2, with a tentative D call TRBD1 (6 bases). This CDR3 is 14 amino acids long. The germline gives CDR1 PRHDT, CDR2 FYEKMQ (reference sequence). The V gene lost 1 base and the J gene lost 13 bases, with 19 bases spanning the gap. This chain's CDR3 is CASSLEGDGYDPTF. The CDR3 DNA is TGTGCCAGCAGCTTAGAGGGGGACGGCTATGATCCCACCTTC.

The chain carries TRBV19 and TRBJ2-1; D possibly corresponds to TRBD2 (7 bases). V lost 8 bases, J lost 8 bases, and 22 bases lay in between. CDR3 length: 15 residues. Germline loops: CDR1 LNHDA, CDR2 SQIVND (reference sequence). CDR3 coding DNA: TGTGCCAGTGGTGCCCGGGGGGCCGAGGGGGATGAGCAGTTCTTC. Protein sequence: CASGARGAEGDEQFF.

The chain recombines TRBV13 with TRBJ2-7, with TRBD1 matching over 10 bases. Per the germline V gene, CDR1 is PRHDT and CDR2 is FYEKMQ (reference sequence). Trimming removed 4 bases from V and 2 bases from J; junction bases left unmatched: 8. CDR3 length equals 16 residues. The CDR3 coding sequence is TGTGCCAGCAGCTACAAGGGACAGGGGCCGACCTACGAGCAGTACTTC. As protein: CASSYKGQGPTYEQYF.

The DNA of the CDR3 is TGCGCCAGCAGCGGCGGAGGGCCCTATGGCTACACCTTC. Translated, it gives CASSGGGPYGYTF. J is TRBJ1-2 and V is TRBV5-1; D is unresolved. The germline V and J ends were trimmed by 4 bases and 4 bases, with 11 bases remaining between them. The CDR3 totals 13 residues. Germline V gene sequence: CDR1 SGHRS, CDR2 YFSETQ. Based on the CDR3 plus reference TRBV5-1 and TRBJ1-2, the full variable domain is KAGVTQTPRYLIKTRGQQVTLSCSPISGHRSVSWYQQTPGQGLQFLFEYFSETQRNKGNFPGRFSGRQFSNSRSEMNVSTLELGDSALYLCASSGGGPYGYTFGSGTRLTVV.

This rearrangement joins TRBV19 to TRBJ1-1; 11 bases map to TRBD1. This CDR3 has 16 amino acids. The V segment lost 5 bases and the J segment 6 bases; nucleotides outside the gene matches: 11. Germline lookup yields CDR1 LNHDA and CDR2 SQIVND (reference sequence). The chain's CDR3 is CASSDGQGALGPEAFF. CDR3 nucleotides: TGTGCCAGTAGTGATGGACAGGGGGCGCTTGGTCCTGAAGCTTTCTTT.

This clone appeared once. The J gene is TRBJ1-6, the V gene TRBV21-1; the table's D call, TRBD1, was not checked against the DNA. TRBV21-1 is classified as a pseudogene. CDR3 length equals 17 residues. The CDR3 DNA reads TGTGCCAGCAGCAACTCCCTGACGACAGGGTGTAATTCACCCCTCCACTTT. Protein product: CASSNSLTTGCNSPLHF.

The DNA for the CDR3 is TGTGCCAGCAGTGAATTCGCGAGGGATCTAAATAGCAATCAGCCCCAGCATTTT. Translating gives CASSEFARDLNSNQPQHF. The V and J genes are TRBV6-1 and TRBJ1-5; D is uncertain. The CDR3 length is 18 residues. Germline V CDR1 and CDR2: MNHNS, SASEGT. Trimming pared 2 bases from V and 0 bases from J, leaving 17 bases between.

The chain couples TRBV7-3 to TRBJ2-5; D perhaps matches TRBD1 (7 bases). V lost 5 bases, J lost 3 bases, and 10 bases lay in between. The CDR3 runs to 13 residues. Germline values: CDR1 SGHTA, CDR2 FQGTGA. The CDR3 bases are TGTGCCAGCAGCCAGGGGGGAGAAGAGACCCAGTACTTC. It encodes CASSQGGEETQYF.

The chain employs TRBV6-6 and TRBJ1-2; perhaps TRBD1 as D (6 bases). Germline V lookup: CDR1 MNHNY, CDR2 SVGAGI (reference sequence). This CDR3 is built from 15 residues. V lost 2 bases and J lost 2, with 12 bases in between. CDR3 loop: CASSYAGRGNYGYTF. For the CDR3, the DNA is TGTGCCAGCAGTTACGCTGGCAGGGGAAACTATGGCTACACCTTC.

The chain employs TRBV10-3 and TRBJ2-3, with 9 bases matching TRBD1. The CDR3 is 15 amino acids. Germline CDR1 ENHRY, CDR2 SYGVKD. V gave up 5 bases and J gave up 2 bases; unmatched junction bases: 5. CDR3 residues: CAISIGTGTTDTQYF. In DNA, the CDR3 is TGTGCCATCAGTATAGGGACAGGGACCACAGATACGCAGTATTTT.

The CDR3 DNA reads TGTGCCAGCTTCCGAGCCCTCTCGAACACCGGGGAGCTGTTTTTT. Translating gives CASFRALSNTGELFF. V gene TRBV6-1 combines with J gene TRBJ2-2; no clear D gene. Looked up from germline, CDR1 is MNHNS and CDR2 is SASEGT. With 8 bases removed from V and 0 bases from J, the gap between germline ends came to 13 bases. The CDR3 totals 15 residues.

This chain joins TRBV6-1 and TRBJ1-5; D might be TRBD1 (6 bases). In germline, CDR1 is MNHNS, CDR2 SASEGT. CDR3 length: 14 amino acids. Trimming pared 7 bases from V and 3 bases from J, leaving 13 bases between. The CDR3 protein is CASMGGLINQPQHF. CDR3 nucleotides: TGTGCCAGCATGGGGGGGCTAATCAATCAGCCCCAGCATTTT.

CDR3 DNA sequence: TGCGCCAGCAGCTTAGTAGGAGGGTCGGGCGAGCAGTACTTC. Amino acids: CASSLVGGSGEQYF. J is TRBJ2-7 and V is TRBV5-1; tentative D call: TRBD2 (6 bases). Germline V gene lookup returns CDR1 SGHRS and CDR2 YFSETQ. The V end lost 2 bases, the J end lost 6 bases, and 15 bases lay between the germline ends. The CDR3 length is 14 residues.

The chain combines TRBV6-5 with TRBJ1-2; D is possibly TRBD1 (5 bases). V gave up 6 bases and J gave up 7 bases, with 12 bases separating them. Germline lookup yields CDR1 MNHEY and CDR2 SVGAGI. The CDR3 is made up of 12 amino acids. CDR3 residues: CASSSSRVGYTF. The CDR3 DNA reads TGTGCCAGCAGCAGCAGCAGGGTTGGCTACACCTTC.

The rearrangement links TRBV29-1 to TRBJ2-1; D might be TRBD1 (6 bases). The CDR3 spans 15 residues. The germline gives CDR1 SQVTM, CDR2 ANQGSEA. V was clipped by 5 bases and J by 4 bases, with 18 bases between them. CDR3 sequence (DNA): TGCAGCGTTTCAGGACAGAGGGGGATTTACAATGAGCAGTTCTTC. Translated, it gives CSVSGQRGIYNEQFF.

This clone has just a few counts. This sequence joins TRBV5-1 and TRBJ1-1, with 8 nucleotides matching TRBD1. The germline gives CDR1 SGHRS, CDR2 YFSETQ. V lost 0 bases, J lost 5 bases, and 3 bases stayed unmatched. The CDR3 consists of 14 residues. In DNA form, the CDR3 reads TGCGCCAGCAGCTTGGGACAGGGGTGGACTGAAGCTTTCTTT. This sequence encodes CASSLGQGWTEAFF. The full variable domain, rest sourced from reference TRBV5-1 and TRBJ1-1, is KAGVTQTPRYLIKTRGQQVTLSCSPISGHRSVSWYQQTPGQGLQFLFEYFSETQRNKGNFPGRFSGRQFSNSRSEMNVSTLELGDSALYLCASSLGQGWTEAFFGQGTRLTVV.